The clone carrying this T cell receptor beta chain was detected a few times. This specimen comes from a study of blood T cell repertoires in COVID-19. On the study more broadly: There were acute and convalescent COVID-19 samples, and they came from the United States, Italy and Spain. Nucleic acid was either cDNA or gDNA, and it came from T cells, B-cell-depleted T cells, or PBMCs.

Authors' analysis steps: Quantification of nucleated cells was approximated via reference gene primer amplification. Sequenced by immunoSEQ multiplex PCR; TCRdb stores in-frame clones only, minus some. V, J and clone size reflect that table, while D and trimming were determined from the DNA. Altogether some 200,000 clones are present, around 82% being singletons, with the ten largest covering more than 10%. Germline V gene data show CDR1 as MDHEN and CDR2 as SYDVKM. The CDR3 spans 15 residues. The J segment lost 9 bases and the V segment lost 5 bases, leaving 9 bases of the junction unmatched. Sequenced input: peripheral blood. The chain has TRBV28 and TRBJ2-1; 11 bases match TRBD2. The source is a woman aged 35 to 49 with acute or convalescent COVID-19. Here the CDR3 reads CASSQLAGGDGEQFF. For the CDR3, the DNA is TGTGCCAGCAGTCAGCTAGCGGGAGGTGATGGTGAGCAGTTCTTC.